This passage covers 25 T cell receptor beta chains from one sample sequenced in a study of shared clonotypes between healthy human individuals. TCRdb's copy holds only in-frame clones and misses some; the assay was immunoSEQ multiplex PCR. The sample records around 1 million clones, over 60% being singletons. The sequencing input was memory CD4+ T cells sorted from blood. Described subset: CD45RA-negative fraction. These receptors came from a man younger than 35 in good health.

The chain carries TRBV30 and TRBJ2-1; D is perhaps TRBD1 (6 bases). The germline V and J ends were trimmed by 5 bases and 3 bases, with 8 bases remaining between them. This CDR3 contains 12 residues. Per germline, CDR1 GTSNPN and CDR2 SVGIG (reference sequence). The CDR3 loop is CAWGQHYNEQFF. The CDR3 DNA reads as TGTGCCTGGGGACAGCACTACAATGAGCAGTTCTTC. The full variable domain, with the rest looked up from reference TRBV30 and TRBJ2-1, is SQTIHQWPATLVQPVGSPLSLECTVEGTSNPNLYWYRQAAGRGLQLLFYSVGIGQISSEVPQNLSASRPQDRQFILSSKKLLLSDSGFYLCAWGQHYNEQFFGPGTRLTVL.

The genes are TRBV28 and TRBJ1-6; the D gene is possibly TRBD1 (5 bases). Looked up from germline, CDR1 is MDHEN and CDR2 is SYDVKM. V lost 5 bases, J lost 4 bases, and 9 bases lay in between. The CDR3 has 14 amino acids. CDR3 residues: CASSGGQYNSPLHF. Written as DNA, the CDR3 is TGTGCCAGCAGTGGAGGACAATATAATTCACCCCTCCACTTT. Combining the CDR3 with reference TRBV28 and TRBJ1-6 gives the whole variable domain DVKVTQSSRYLVKRTGEKVFLECVQDMDHENMFWYRQDPGLGLRLIYFSYDVKMKEKGDIPEGYSVSREKKERFSLILESASTNQTSMYLCASSGGQYNSPLHFGNGTRLTVT.

The CDR3, as DNA: TGCGCCAGCAGCTTGGGACTCCTAGCGGGTCCCTACAATGAGCAGTTCTTC. This gives the protein CASSLGLLAGPYNEQFF. V and J are TRBV5-1 and TRBJ2-1; 8 bases match TRBD2. Germline V gives CDR1 SGHRS, CDR2 YFSETQ. The CDR3 has 17 residues. After removal of 0 bases from V and 2 bases from J, the junction contained 7 bases not matched to a gene.

The rearrangement links TRBV6-5 to TRBJ1-2, with D possibly matching TRBD1 (5 bases). CDR3 length equals 13 residues. V dropped 6 bases and J dropped 7 bases, with 15 bases sitting between them. Germline V gene sequence: CDR1 MNHEY, CDR2 SVGAGI. The CDR3 is CASSPQGFSGYTF. The CDR3 nucleotides are TGTGCCAGCAGCCCCCAGGGATTTAGTGGCTACACCTTC.

The chain is built from TRBV5-1 and TRBJ2-3; D perhaps matches TRBD2 (6 bases). CDR1 is SGHRS and CDR2 is YFSETQ in the germline V gene. V was pared by 1 base and J by 2 bases, with 11 bases between. This CDR3 is built from 15 residues. The CDR3 DNA reads as TGCGCCAGCAGCTTGTACGGGAGTTACACAGATACGCAGTATTTT. It encodes CASSLYGSYTDTQYF.

The chain uses TRBV5-1 and TRBJ1-4, with a possible D match to TRBD1 (5 bases). Trimming removed 0 bases at V and 7 bases at J, with 13 bases between. This CDR3 region has 15 residues. CDR1 and CDR2 from the germline V gene are SGHRS and YFSETQ. CDR3 region: CASSLVAGTSEKLFF. The CDR3 nucleotides read TGCGCCAGCAGCTTGGTAGCAGGGACGAGTGAAAAACTGTTTTTT. The variable domain in full, completed from reference TRBV5-1 and TRBJ1-4, reads KAGVTQTPRYLIKTRGQQVTLSCSPISGHRSVSWYQQTPGQGLQFLFEYFSETQRNKGNFPGRFSGRQFSNSRSEMNVSTLELGDSALYLCASSLVAGTSEKLFFGSGTQLSVL.

V and J are TRBV5-1 and TRBJ2-7; D may match TRBD1 or TRBD2 (6 bases each). Germline CDR1 SGHRS, CDR2 YFSETQ. Trimming took 1 base from V and 3 from J, leaving 11 bases between them. CDR3 length equals 14 residues. CDR3 DNA sequence: TGCGCCAGCAGCTTGTCGGGGGCCGGCTACGAGCAGTACTTC. Its translation is CASSLSGAGYEQYF.

The J gene is TRBJ2-2, the V gene TRBV5-1; 9 nucleotides agree with TRBD2. The V segment lost 0 bases and the J segment 6 bases; nucleotides outside the gene matches: 3. The CDR3 contains 15 residues. In germline, CDR1 is SGHRS, CDR2 YFSETQ. The CDR3 is CASSLAAGGPGELFF. DNA for the CDR3: TGCGCCAGCAGCTTGGCTGCGGGAGGGCCCGGGGAGCTGTTTTTT.

The chain employs TRBV6-5 and TRBJ2-1; 11 bases fit TRBD2. The length of the CDR3 is 15 residues. V shed 4 bases and J 8 bases; nucleotides not matched to a gene: 7. Germline V gene lookup returns CDR1 MNHEY and CDR2 SVGAGI. The CDR3 DNA reads TGTGCCAGCAGTTCGTCCGGGACTAGCGGCTATGAGCAGTTCTTC. Its translation: CASSSSGTSGYEQFF.

This clone was seen only a few times. This sequence joins TRBV7-6 and TRBJ2-7; D unclear. The CDR3 consists of 14 residues. Germline CDR1 reads SGHVS; CDR2 reads FNYEAQ. The germline V and J ends were trimmed by 4 bases and 0 bases, with 10 bases remaining between them. The CDR3 region is CASSSPGISYEQYF. The CDR3 bases are TGTGCCAGCAGCTCGCCTGGGATCTCCTACGAGCAGTACTTC.

The chain carries TRBV18 and TRBJ1-1, with no clear D. V was cut by 4 bases and J by 1 base, with 7 bases left in between. This CDR3 has 13 amino acids. Per germline, CDR1 KGHSH and CDR2 LQKENI. CDR3 bases: TGTGCCAGCTCACAGCAGGCGAACACTGAAGCTTTCTTT. Protein sequence: CASSQQANTEAFF.

V usage is TRBV11-3 and J usage is TRBJ1-1; D unresolved. The CDR3 is 14 amino acids. Trimming left V 2 bases short and J 3 bases short, with 10 bases between. Germline V CDR1 and CDR2: SGHNT, YENEEA. Here the CDR3 DNA reads TGTGCCAGCAGCTTATATAGGGTCGACACTGAAGCTTTCTTT. This gives the protein CASSLYRVDTEAFF.

The rearrangement joins TRBV5-1 to TRBJ2-7, with D perhaps being TRBD1 or TRBD2 (5 bases each). The V gene's germline CDR1 is SGHRS and CDR2 YFSETQ. Trimming cost V 5 bases and J 3 bases, with 9 bases left between them. The CDR3 loop spans 12 amino acids. CDR3 DNA: TGCGCCAGCAGTTGGGACGGCTACGAGCAGTACTTC. Protein: CASSWDGYEQYF.

To note about this clone: The identical CDR3 is also encoded by other nucleotide sequences in the sample. The chain recombines TRBV9 with TRBJ2-5; unclear D gene. The ends were cut back, 4 bases at V and 1 base at J, with 8 bases in the middle. The CDR3 is made up of 13 amino acids. CDR1 is SGDLS and CDR2 is YYNGEE in the germline V gene. The CDR3, as DNA: TGTGCCAGCAGCCGAAACCCCCAAGAGACCCAGTACTTC. Encoded protein: CASSRNPQETQYF.

The sample holds one count of this clone. The V and J genes are TRBV28 and TRBJ2-7; the D call may be TRBD1 or TRBD2 (6 bases each). Germline V lookup: CDR1 MDHEN, CDR2 SYDVKM. The CDR3 is made up of 15 amino acids. V was shortened by 5 bases and J by 2 bases, with 16 bases between the two germline ends. CDR3 sequence (DNA): TGTGCCAGCAGTCCCCTGCGGGACATTACCTACGAGCAGTACTTC. Its translation: CASSPLRDITYEQYF.

This clone was counted many times. This sequence joins TRBV5-6 and TRBJ2-2, with D possibly matching TRBD1 (5 bases). Germline assignment: CDR1 SGHDT and CDR2 YYEEEE. The CDR3 is 17 amino acids. Trimming removed 3 bases at V and 0 bases at J, with 15 bases between. The CDR3 DNA follows: TGTGCCAGCAGCTGGGGCCCCACAGGCGCGAACACCGGGGAGCTGTTTTTT. Its protein is CASSWGPTGANTGELFF.

This sequence joins TRBV7-8 and TRBJ1-1, with D unclear. CDR3 length equals 15 residues. Germline values: CDR1 SGHVS, CDR2 FQNEAQ. V lost 1 base and J 0 bases, leaving 9 bases between the germline ends. The CDR3 loop reads CASSLVDGLNTEAFF. CDR3 DNA: TGTGCCAGCAGCTTAGTGGACGGATTGAACACTGAAGCTTTCTTT.

The chain recombines TRBV7-3 with TRBJ1-4; no clear D gene. Trimming took 5 bases from V and 7 from J, leaving 8 bases between them. CDR3 length: 12 residues. CDR1 and CDR2 (germline): SGHTA, FQGTGA. The CDR3 sequence: CASSPKSEKLFF. DNA of the CDR3: TGTGCCAGCAGCCCAAAGAGTGAAAAACTGTTTTTT.

The chain combines TRBV7-9 with TRBJ2-1; possibly TRBD2 for D (6 bases). The CDR3 is made up of 13 amino acids. V was pared by 6 bases and J by 7 bases, with 13 bases between. Per the germline V gene, CDR1 is SEHNR and CDR2 is FQNEAQ (reference sequence). The CDR3 DNA is TGTGCCAGCAGATTAATCGGGGGTAATGAGCAGTTCTTC. It yields the protein CASRLIGGNEQFF.

Comment on this clone: A far more abundant clone sits one base away, making this likely a read error. This rearrangement joins TRBV30 to TRBJ2-5; possibly TRBD2 for D (5 bases). CDR1 GTSNPN and CDR2 SVGIG come from the germline V gene (reference sequence). V was clipped by 6 bases and J by 0 bases, with 14 bases between them. This CDR3 is built from 14 residues. The CDR3 is CACRGDMYQETQYF. CDR3 DNA sequence: TGTGCCTGTCGGGGTGATATGTACCAAGAGACCCAGTACTTC.

V usage is TRBV6-5 and J usage is TRBJ1-1; the D is unclear. Germline CDR1 and CDR2: MNHEY and SVGAGI. This CDR3 region has 12 residues. The V gene lost 5 bases and the J gene lost 5 bases, with 9 bases spanning the gap. CDR3 nucleotides: TGTGCCAGCAGTGACGTGGGGACTGAAGCTTTCTTT. Protein sequence: CASSDVGTEAFF.

This clone occurred once. V and J are TRBV5-6 and TRBJ2-1; 8 bases are shared with TRBD1. Germline V CDR1 and CDR2: SGHDT, YYEEEE. The CDR3 runs to 15 residues. V shed 4 bases, J shed 2 bases, and the junction held 5 bases outside the gene matches. CDR3 bases: TGTGCCAGCAGCCCAGACAGGGGACCCTACAATGAGCAGTTCTTC. It yields the protein CASSPDRGPYNEQFF.

This chain links TRBV6-1 with TRBJ1-1; TRBD1 matches at 9 bases. The V gene end was trimmed by 2 bases and the J gene end by 3 bases; junction bases not matched to a gene: 10. The CDR3 spans 17 residues. Germline CDR1 MNHNS, CDR2 SASEGT. CDR3 sequence: CASSENRLRDRDTEAFF. CDR3 DNA: TGTGCCAGCAGTGAAAATCGTCTCCGGGACAGGGACACTGAAGCTTTCTTT.

A note on this clone: Other DNA sequences from this sample encode an identical CDR3 as well. The rearrangement joins TRBV6-1 to TRBJ2-6; no clear D. CDR3 length: 13 amino acids. The germline gives CDR1 MNHNS, CDR2 SASEGT. Trimming took 2 bases from V and 4 from J, leaving 3 bases between them. In DNA, the CDR3 is TGTGCCAGCAGTGAATCGGGGGCCAACGTCCTGACTTTC. It specifies CASSESGANVLTF.

This rearrangement joins TRBV5-1 to TRBJ2-1; 11 nucleotides align to TRBD2. There are 15 residues in the CDR3. V trimming: 4 bases; J trimming: 5 bases; junction bases outside the gene matches: 5. Germline assignment: CDR1 SGHRS and CDR2 YFSETQ. The CDR3 is CASSTTSGSHNEQFF. Here the CDR3 DNA reads TGCGCCAGCAGCACTACTAGCGGGAGCCACAATGAGCAGTTCTTC. Filled out from reference TRBV5-1 and TRBJ2-1, the complete variable domain reads KAGVTQTPRYLIKTRGQQVTLSCSPISGHRSVSWYQQTPGQGLQFLFEYFSETQRNKGNFPGRFSGRQFSNSRSEMNVSTLELGDSALYLCASSTTSGSHNEQFFGPGTRLTVL.